The 24 T cell receptor beta chains below come from one sample, sequenced in a study of blood T cell repertoires in COVID-19. Method: immunoSEQ multiplex PCR; TCRdb's copy keeps in-frame clones and lacks some. The sample holds tens of thousands of clones, roughly 89% seen once. The sequenced sample was peripheral blood. The receptors derive from a man at least 80 years old with acute or convalescent COVID-19.

The CDR3, as DNA: TGCGCCAGCAGCCAGTTTCAGGGTGGCCAGCCCCAGCATTTT. Its translation: CASSQFQGGQPQHF. The V call is TRBV4-1, the J call TRBJ1-5; TRBD1 is a possible D gene (5 bases). Germline V gives CDR1 MGHRA, CDR2 YSYEKL. Trimming took 3 bases from V and 7 from J, leaving 13 bases between them. This CDR3 spans 14 amino acids.

The chain combines TRBV18 with TRBJ1-2; 7 bases agree with TRBD1. This CDR3 is 14 amino acids long. Looked up from germline, CDR1 is KGHSH and CDR2 is LQKENI. Trimming removed 3 bases from V and 6 bases from J; junction bases left unmatched: 7. The CDR3 is CASSPTQGSDGYTF. In nucleotides, the CDR3 is TGTGCCAGCTCACCGACACAGGGGTCCGATGGCTACACCTTC.

The V gene is TRBV18, the J gene TRBJ2-1; TRBD1 aligns across 9 bases. The CDR3 length is 16 residues. Per germline, CDR1 KGHSH and CDR2 LQKENI. V was pared by 3 bases and J by 5 bases, with 8 bases of the junction left unmatched. The CDR3 DNA is TGTGCCAGCTCACCCCAGACAGGGGGAAGGCACAATGAGCAGTTCTTC. The encoded protein is CASSPQTGGRHNEQFF.

The V gene is TRBV18, the J gene TRBJ1-2, with D unclear. V was clipped by 3 bases and J by 8 bases, with 19 bases between them. Germline values: CDR1 KGHSH, CDR2 LQKENI. CDR3 size: 15 residues. CDR3 nucleotide sequence: TGTGCCAGCTCACCGGTGGACGTGGGAGTCGGGGGCTACACCTTC. Encoded protein: CASSPVDVGVGGYTF.

The V call is TRBV19, the J call TRBJ1-1; D ambiguous. The V gene's germline CDR1 is LNHDA and CDR2 SQIVND (reference sequence). Trimming took off 11 bases at V and 5 bases at J, with 18 bases between the two ends. The CDR3 consists of 13 residues. In DNA form, the CDR3 reads TGTGCCGCATCGGGCCTCACGGGGACTGAAGCTTTCTTT. It is translated as CAASGLTGTEAFF.

The chain uses TRBV13 and TRBJ2-7, with unresolved D. Looked up from germline, CDR1 is PRHDT and CDR2 is FYEKMQ (reference sequence). The CDR3 length is 15 residues. Between the trimmed V and J ends, which lost 0 bases and 2 bases, there was a span of 11 bases. This CDR3 is CASSLGTFATYEQYF. The CDR3 region has the DNA TGTGCCAGCAGCTTAGGGACATTTGCTACCTACGAGCAGTACTTC.

The rearrangement uses TRBV7-6 and TRBJ1-6; 7 bases agree with TRBD1. The CDR3 is 16 amino acids. Germline CDR1 reads SGHVS; CDR2 reads FNYEAQ. With 1 base clipped from V and 9 bases from J, the junction kept 9 bases outside the gene matches. The CDR3 protein is CASSLGTGQSTSPLHF. Written as DNA, the CDR3 is TGTGCCAGCAGCTTAGGCACGGGACAGAGTACTTCACCCCTCCACTTT.

The chain links TRBV6-5 to TRBJ2-7; no clear D. V lost 7 bases to trimming and J lost 0 bases, with 13 bases between them. Germline V gene sequence: CDR1 MNHEY, CDR2 SVGAGI. The CDR3 has 14 amino acids. The CDR3 DNA reads TGTGCCAGCAAGAGGTCCGGCAGCTCCTACGAGCAGTACTTC. Translated: CASKRSGSSYEQYF.

The V and J genes are TRBV5-4 and TRBJ2-7, with D perhaps matching TRBD1 (5 bases). The CDR3 covers 15 residues. Germline loops: CDR1 SGHNT, CDR2 YYREEE (reference sequence). The ends were cut back, 6 bases at V and 6 bases at J, with 22 bases in the middle. CDR3 in amino acids: CASNPKGPGLFEQYF. The CDR3 bases are TGTGCCAGCAACCCAAAGGGGCCAGGCCTGTTCGAGCAGTACTTC.

The CDR3 nucleotides read TGTGCCAGCAGCGGGGCGGGCAGGGGCTCTGGGGCCAACGTCCTGACTTTC. Protein sequence: CASSGAGRGSGANVLTF. The rearrangement uses TRBV5-5 and TRBJ2-6, with D perhaps TRBD1 (6 bases). V lost 4 bases to trimming and J lost 0 bases, with 14 bases between them. The CDR3 is 17 residues long. Per germline, CDR1 SGHKS and CDR2 YYEKEE (reference sequence).

The rearrangement uses TRBV7-9 and TRBJ2-1; D perhaps matches TRBD1 (6 bases). This CDR3 has 17 residues. Trimming took off 4 bases at V and 4 bases at J, with 20 bases between the two ends. In germline, CDR1 is SEHNR, CDR2 FQNEAQ (reference sequence). The CDR3 region is CASSWGTGTSNYNEQFF. In DNA, the CDR3 is TGTGCCAGCAGCTGGGGAACCGGGACATCGAATTACAATGAGCAGTTCTTC.

The rearrangement links TRBV5-8 to TRBJ2-1; D gene unclear. This CDR3 has 14 residues. Trimming shortened V by 2 bases and J by 2 bases, and 8 bases separated the two germline ends. Germline V gene sequence: CDR1 SGHTS, CDR2 YDEGEE. The CDR3 nucleotides read TGTGCCAGCAGCTTTGGGCAAACCTACAATGAGCAGTTCTTC. Amino acids: CASSFGQTYNEQFF.

V usage is TRBV3-1 (or the pseudogene TRBV3-2) and J usage is TRBJ1-2; a weak D match, TRBD1 (5 bases). Trimming took off 0 bases at V and 9 bases at J, with 14 bases between the two ends. The CDR3 covers 14 residues. In germline, CDR1 is LGHDT, CDR2 YNNKEL (reference sequence). The CDR3 DNA follows: TGTGCCAGCAGCCAAGAGATCCCGGGGGTCAGCTACACCTTC. This translates into CASSQEIPGVSYTF.

The CDR3 here is CAISESNRGGRNEQFF. As DNA, the CDR3 is TGTGCCATCAGTGAGTCGAACCGGGGGGGGCGGAATGAGCAGTTCTTC. The chain links TRBV10-3 to TRBJ2-1; 8 bases agree with TRBD2. Looked up from germline, CDR1 is ENHRY and CDR2 is SYGVKD. V trimming: 0 bases; J trimming: 7 bases; junction bases outside the gene matches: 8. The CDR3 is 16 amino acids.

CDR3: CASSLAAGGGQPQHF. The CDR3 DNA sequence: TGTGCCAGCAGCTTAGCAGCAGGGGGCGGTCAGCCCCAGCATTTT. V is TRBV7-9 and J is TRBJ1-5; 8 nucleotides match TRBD1. Germline lookup yields CDR1 SEHNR and CDR2 FQNEAQ (reference sequence). This CDR3 is 15 amino acids long. V was pared by 0 bases and J by 6 bases, with 4 bases of the junction left unmatched.

Only one count was recorded for this clone. The chain couples TRBV6-5 to TRBJ2-1; D might be TRBD1 (6 bases). In germline, CDR1 is MNHEY, CDR2 SVGAGI. There are 15 residues in the CDR3. With 0 bases removed from V and 4 bases from J, the gap between germline ends came to 10 bases. CDR3 coding DNA: TGTGCCAGCAGTTACTCCCACAGGGATTACAATGAGCAGTTCTTC. This translates into CASSYSHRDYNEQFF.

The chain couples TRBV6-1 to TRBJ1-6; 8 bases line up with TRBD1. Germline V gives CDR1 MNHNS, CDR2 SASEGT. The V segment lost 3 bases and the J segment 6 bases; nucleotides outside the gene matches: 1. The CDR3 contains 14 residues. CDR3 sequence (DNA): TGTGCCAGCAGTGACAGGGGGCGTAATTCACCCCTCCACTTT. Residues: CASSDRGRNSPLHF.

A single count supports this clone. V usage is TRBV5-1 and J usage is TRBJ1-1; the match to TRBD1 covers 7 bases. Trimming took 0 bases from V and 1 from J; bases not matched to a gene: 6. This CDR3 has 16 residues. Looked up from germline, CDR1 is SGHRS and CDR2 is YFSETQ. The CDR3 DNA follows: TGCGCCAGCAGCTTGGATGGCAGGGGGGCGAACACTGAAGCTTTCTTT. Amino acid sequence: CASSLDGRGANTEAFF.

The V and J genes are TRBV12-5 and TRBJ2-7; no reliable D call. V lost 2 bases to trimming and J lost 6 bases, with 8 bases between them. The CDR3 length is 12 residues. Germline-derived CDR1 and CDR2 are LGHNT and FRNRAP. The CDR3 is CASGLYEAEQYF. CDR3 sequence (DNA): TGTGCTAGTGGTTTGTACGAGGCCGAGCAGTACTTC. Combining the CDR3 with reference TRBV12-5 and TRBJ2-7 gives the whole variable domain DARVTQTPRHKVTEMGQEVTMRCQPILGHNTVFWYRQTMMQGLELLAYFRNRAPLDDSGMPKDRFSAEMPDATLATLKIQPSEPRDSAVYFCASGLYEAEQYFGPGTRLTVT.

The chain couples TRBV21-1 to TRBJ2-7; no check of the table's D call, TRBD1, against the DNA was made. TRBV21-1 is marked as a pseudogene. The CDR3 extends over 14 amino acids. The CDR3 loop is CASSKGGQGVGQYF. CDR3 DNA: TGTGCCAGCAGCAAAGGGGGACAGGGTGTAGGGCAGTACTTC.

The V call is TRBV19, the J call TRBJ1-5; D call uncertain. This CDR3 has 15 residues. Trimming removed 3 bases at V and 4 bases at J, with 13 bases between. Germline CDR1 is LNHDA and CDR2 is SQIVND (reference sequence). CDR3 loop: CASSISGVGNQPQHF. CDR3 coding DNA: TGTGCCAGTAGTATTAGCGGGGTGGGGAATCAGCCCCAGCATTTT.

The genes are TRBV6-5 and TRBJ2-3, with 8 bases fitting TRBD1. CDR3 length: 14 residues. Germline V gene sequence: CDR1 MNHEY, CDR2 SVGAGI. With V trimmed by 6 bases and J by 5 bases, 7 bases remained unmatched. In nucleotides, the CDR3 is TGTGCCAGCAGAACTGGACAGGGAGAAGATACGCAGTATTTT. Protein product: CASRTGQGEDTQYF.

The chain links TRBV6-5 to TRBJ2-3, with a tentative D call TRBD1 (6 bases). CDR1 is MNHEY and CDR2 is SVGAGI in the germline V gene. This CDR3 spans 14 amino acids. V gave up 5 bases and J gave up 2 bases, with 11 bases separating them. In nucleotides, the CDR3 is TGTGCCAGCAGTAACCGGGACACCACAGATACGCAGTATTTT. Translating gives CASSNRDTTDTQYF.

By share of the sample, this clone is large. J is TRBJ1-1 and V is TRBV29-1; D uncertain. Germline CDR1 reads SQVTM; CDR2 reads ANQGSEA. V lost 1 base and J lost 9, with 12 bases in between. The CDR3 runs 12 residues. The CDR3 reads CSVEGLGGKAFF. CDR3 bases: TGCAGCGTTGAAGGACTAGGTGGGAAAGCTTTCTTT.